The 10 T cell receptor beta chains given below trace back to one sample, sequenced in a study of technical replicates of blood from several donors. The data were produced by immunoSEQ multiplex PCR, yet TCRdb's version contains in-frame clones alone and is incomplete. The sample includes fewer than 80,000 clones, approximately 86% of them seen just once. Sample: PBMCs. Every receptor here comes from a human donor in good health. Some clones in this sample may be carry-over from other donors' samples.

The count of this clone is one. The CDR3 sequence: CATSRDLAGGFYEQFF. CDR3 DNA sequence: TGTGCCACCAGCAGAGATTTAGCGGGGGGTTTCTATGAGCAGTTCTTC. The V call is TRBV15, the J call TRBJ2-1, with 10 bases aligning to TRBD2. Germline V gene sequence: CDR1 LNHNV, CDR2 YYDKDF (reference sequence). With 0 bases clipped from V and 8 bases from J, the junction kept 7 bases outside the gene matches. The CDR3 is 16 residues long.

This chain uses TRBV5-1 with TRBJ2-7; perhaps TRBD1 as D (6 bases). CDR3 length: 16 residues. V lost 1 base, J lost 5 bases, and 19 bases lay in between. Germline V gene lookup returns CDR1 SGHRS and CDR2 YFSETQ. CDR3 bases: TGCGCCAGCAGCTTGCCAGGTCCAGGGGATTTAGACGAGCAGTACTTC. Protein: CASSLPGPGDLDEQYF.

CDR3 DNA sequence: TGTGCCAGCAGCGTACTTAATCCCCCGAACACCGGGGAGCTGTTTTTT. Its translation: CASSVLNPPNTGELFF. The rearrangement joins TRBV9 to TRBJ2-2, with no clear D. Germline CDR1 reads SGDLS; CDR2 reads YYNGEE. V was clipped by 1 base and J by 0 bases, with 10 bases between them. The CDR3 totals 16 residues.

The chain is built from TRBV27 and TRBJ2-7, with a tentative D call TRBD2 (7 bases). The V and J ends lost 0 bases and 4 bases respectively, with 13 bases between them. The CDR3 length is 15 residues. Per germline, CDR1 MNHEY and CDR2 SMNVEV (reference sequence). The CDR3 bases are TGTGCCAGCAGTTTATCTTGGGGGGGCTCGTACGAGCAGTACTTC. As protein: CASSLSWGGSYEQYF.

The chain links TRBV7-2 to TRBJ2-1; a possible D gene is TRBD2 (6 bases). Germline values: CDR1 SGHTA, CDR2 FQGNSA. CDR3 length equals 18 residues. Trimming stripped 2 bases from V and 0 bases from J, with 17 bases between. The CDR3 nucleotides read TGTGCCAGCAGCTTAAAGAGGAATGGACTAACCTCCTACAATGAGCAGTTCTTC. This translates into CASSLKRNGLTSYNEQFF.

This clone appeared once. V gene TRBV7-9 combines with J gene TRBJ1-1; D not certain. In germline, CDR1 is SEHNR, CDR2 FQNEAQ (reference sequence). Trimming took off 5 bases at V and 2 bases at J, with 15 bases between the two ends. This CDR3 comprises 15 residues. CDR3 in DNA: TGTGCCAGCAGCACCCCGACCCGGGAAAACACTGAAGCTTTCTTT. This sequence encodes CASSTPTRENTEAFF.

The chain has TRBV9 and TRBJ2-1, with TRBD2 matching 8 bases. The germline V gene has CDR1 SGDLS and CDR2 YYNGEE. The CDR3 totals 16 residues. The V segment lost 2 bases and the J segment 4 bases; nucleotides outside the gene matches: 8. The CDR3 region is CASSVGSSGYYNEQFF. For the CDR3, the DNA is TGTGCCAGCAGCGTTGGGTCTAGCGGGTATTACAATGAGCAGTTCTTC.

This chain joins TRBV4-2 and TRBJ2-5, with 11 nucleotides matching TRBD2. Germline V lookup: CDR1 LGHNA, CDR2 YNFKEQ. This CDR3 is 16 amino acids long. Trimming cost V 4 bases and J 4 bases; bases outside gene matches: 8. CDR3 region: CASSLPTSGNGETQYF. CDR3 sequence (DNA): TGTGCCAGCAGCCTACCGACTAGCGGGAACGGAGAGACCCAGTACTTC.

This chain connects TRBV27 to TRBJ1-2; TRBD1 is a possible D gene (5 bases). CDR1 and CDR2 from the germline V gene are MNHEY and SMNVEV (reference sequence). The CDR3 is 14 residues long. V was trimmed by 3 bases and J by 6 bases, leaving 14 bases between them. The DNA for the CDR3 is TGTGCCAGCAGTTTTCGGGGGGAGCCCCATGGCTACACCTTC. This codes for CASSFRGEPHGYTF.

This sequence joins TRBV2 and TRBJ2-1; 9 nucleotides agree with TRBD1. Germline values: CDR1 SNHLY, CDR2 FYNNEI. This CDR3 region has 15 residues. Germline trimming cut 7 bases from V and 3 bases from J; bases unmatched to any gene: 7. The CDR3, as DNA: TGTGCCAGCACCCGGACAGGGGTTGTCTACAATGAGCAGTTCTTC. Amino acids: CASTRTGVVYNEQFF.